This TCR beta chain came from a study of CD8+ T cells in alopecia areata. Study in general: Grafting placed skin from approximately 6-12-month-old C3H/HeJ donors with spontaneous alopecia onto approximately 7-10-week-old female C3H/HeJ mice. General study results and limits: Lesional scalp, especially alopecia totalis/universalis, showed higher clonality than normal scalp.

Pooled cutaneous lymph node cells were sorted using CD4, CD8alpha, NKG2D, NKG2ACE and other markers. This clone was seen only a few times. Its target is unknown. The gene symbols are mouse symbols. The sample carries other DNA sequences with the same CDR3. Reverse transcribed after extraction, RNA yielded cDNA as the sequencing template. This table comes from immunoSEQ multiplex PCR, and its TCRdb copy is limited to in-frame clones, with some not included. Listed for the sample are 250,000 or so clones, none seen a single time. Sequences were obtained from CD4+ T cells sorted from a lymph node. The TCR comes from a C3H/HeJ mouse with alopecia areata. The MHC haplotype recorded for the strain is H2-k.

The CDR3 DNA, read in part, is TGTGCCAGCAGCCCCGGACAGACCTAT. Encoded protein: CASSPGQTY. The full CDR3 protein reads CASSPGQTYEQYF. This sequence joins TRBV5 and TRBJ2-7; perhaps TRBD1 as D (6 bases). The read is 4 residues too short to cover the CDR3 end, so that end is filled in from the germline J gene. Germline-derived CDR1 and CDR2 are LGHNA and YNLKQL (reference sequence). Trimming took 4 bases from V and 2 from J, leaving 9 bases between them. The CDR3 spans 13 residues.